The 26 T cell receptor beta chains below were found in one sample sequenced in a study of shared clonotypes between healthy human individuals. Profiling relied on immunoSEQ multiplex PCR, and the TCRdb table lists in-frame clones only, not all of them. The sample carries approximately 460,000 clones, about 74% recorded once. What was sequenced was PBMCs. The receptor set was obtained from a woman between 40 and 50 years old in good health. Some clones in this sample may be carry-over from other donors' samples.

The CDR3 is CASSFSGAGYGEKLFF. The CDR3 DNA reads TGTGCCAGCAGTTTCTCCGGGGCAGGGTACGGTGAAAAACTGTTTTTT. This rearrangement joins TRBV28 to TRBJ1-4; a possible D gene is TRBD1 (5 bases). The CDR3 runs 16 residues. The germline gives CDR1 MDHEN, CDR2 SYDVKM. Trimming left V 3 bases short and J 7 bases short, with 18 bases between. Combining the CDR3 with reference TRBV28 and TRBJ1-4 gives the whole variable domain DVKVTQSSRYLVKRTGEKVFLECVQDMDHENMFWYRQDPGLGLRLIYFSYDVKMKEKGDIPEGYSVSREKKERFSLILESASTNQTSMYLCASSFSGAGYGEKLFFGSGTQLSVL.

The V call is TRBV27, the J call TRBJ2-1; no firm D call. Germline CDR1 and CDR2: MNHEY and SMNVEV (reference sequence). CDR3 length: 14 residues. Trimming pared 6 bases from V and 3 bases from J, leaving 12 bases between. The CDR3 reads CASRWGTSYNEQFF. In DNA form, the CDR3 reads TGTGCCAGCAGATGGGGAACAAGCTACAATGAGCAGTTCTTC.

This clone came up a few times. The rearrangement uses TRBV27 and TRBJ1-1; TRBD1 is a possible D gene (6 bases). Per the germline V gene, CDR1 is MNHEY and CDR2 is SMNVEV (reference sequence). V was clipped by 2 bases and J by 3 bases, with 10 bases between them. The CDR3 runs to 14 residues. CDR3 sequence reads: CASSLVTGHTEAFF. DNA for the CDR3: TGTGCCAGCAGTTTAGTGACAGGACACACTGAAGCTTTCTTT.

The chain links TRBV29-1 to TRBJ1-2; D remains unclear. V lost 5 bases and J lost 8, with 18 bases in between. Germline CDR1 reads SQVTM; CDR2 reads ANQGSEA. The CDR3 has 13 amino acids. CDR3 loop: CSVNPGSWEGYTF. DNA of the CDR3: TGCAGCGTTAACCCAGGATCGTGGGAGGGCTACACCTTC.

The chain couples TRBV9 to TRBJ1-2; 10 bases are shared with TRBD1. V lost 2 bases, J lost 3 bases, and 4 bases stayed unmatched. The germline V gene encodes CDR1 SGDLS and CDR2 YYNGEE. CDR3 length equals 15 residues. The CDR3 loop reads CASSVRGTGDYGYTF. CDR3 bases: TGTGCCAGCAGCGTTCGTGGGACAGGGGACTATGGCTACACCTTC.

The chain links TRBV5-1 to TRBJ2-1; D might be TRBD1 or TRBD2, each matching 5 bases. The CDR3 is 13 amino acids. Germline values: CDR1 SGHRS, CDR2 YFSETQ. V was clipped by 0 bases and J by 6 bases, with 7 bases between them. The CDR3 DNA reads TGCGCCAGCAGCTTGGTTGGGGGCAATGAGCAGTTCTTC. It encodes CASSLVGGNEQFF.

Concerning this clone itself: With only one base between it and a far larger clone, this is likely a read error. The same CDR3 is also encoded by other DNA sequences in this sample. The rearrangement links TRBV4-3 to TRBJ2-3, with 10 nucleotides matching TRBD1. The CDR3 sequence is 14 residues long. Germline loops: CDR1 LGHNA, CDR2 YSLEER. This chain's CDR3 is CASSQGTGVDTQYF. As DNA, the CDR3 is TGCGCCAGCAGTCAAGGGACAGGGGTAGATACGCAGTATTTT.

The chain carries TRBV6-1 and TRBJ2-1; TRBD2 agrees at 11 bases. The length of the CDR3 is 16 residues. Trimming cost V 2 bases and J 8 bases; bases outside gene matches: 8. Germline V gives CDR1 MNHNS, CDR2 SASEGT. The CDR3 DNA reads as TGTGCCAGCAGTGAATCCCTAGCGGGAGGTCACGATGAGCAGTTCTTC. It codes for CASSESLAGGHDEQFF.

The rearrangement uses TRBV29-1 and TRBJ2-3; D is unclear. The V end lost 3 bases, the J end lost 1 base, and 11 bases lay between the germline ends. This CDR3 has 14 residues. Per germline, CDR1 SQVTM and CDR2 ANQGSEA. In DNA, the CDR3 is TGCAGCGTTGATTTCCCCCTAGGCACAGATACGCAGTATTTT. Its translation: CSVDFPLGTDTQYF.

The sample holds one count of this clone. The chain employs TRBV29-1 and TRBJ2-2; 10 bases fit TRBD1. After removal of 8 bases from V and 7 bases from J, the junction contained 7 bases not matched to a gene. CDR3 length: 13 residues. Germline assignment: CDR1 SQVTM and CDR2 ANQGSEA. This chain's CDR3 is CSLGTGVGGELFF. The CDR3 DNA reads as TGCAGCCTCGGGACAGGGGTTGGCGGGGAGCTGTTTTTT.

The chain couples TRBV10-3 to TRBJ2-1, with 9 bases aligning to TRBD2. Germline trimming cut 1 base from V and 9 bases from J; bases unmatched to any gene: 10. CDR3 size: 16 residues. Germline V gene data show CDR1 as ENHRY and CDR2 as SYGVKD. CDR3 coding DNA: TGTGCCATCAGTGAGTGGGCGGGAGGGGGAAGTAGTGAGCAGTTCTTC. As protein: CAISEWAGGGSSEQFF.

This chain connects TRBV19 to TRBJ2-1; D is possibly TRBD2 (6 bases). The CDR3 totals 16 residues. Germline V lookup: CDR1 LNHDA, CDR2 SQIVND (reference sequence). Trimming removed 3 bases at V and 0 bases at J, with 12 bases between. The CDR3 sequence is CASSIEDYSSYNEQFF. In DNA, the CDR3 is TGTGCCAGTAGTATCGAGGACTACAGCTCCTACAATGAGCAGTTCTTC.

In its sample, this clone was seen many times. The same CDR3 can be traced to other DNA sequences in this sample. The chain carries TRBV4-1 and TRBJ2-7; 11 nucleotides align to TRBD2. Germline CDR1 and CDR2: MGHRA and YSYEKL. This CDR3 is 15 amino acids long. V trimming: 4 bases; J trimming: 3 bases; junction bases outside the gene matches: 5. The CDR3: CASSRPGLADYEQYF. In DNA form, the CDR3 reads TGCGCCAGCAGCCGGCCGGGACTAGCGGACTACGAGCAGTACTTC.

This chain connects TRBV28 to TRBJ1-1; D not certain. CDR1 is MDHEN and CDR2 is SYDVKM in the germline V gene. The CDR3 loop spans 15 amino acids. Trimming cost V 3 bases and J 1 base, with 12 bases left between them. This CDR3 is CASSFIGVRNTEAFF. CDR3 nucleotide sequence: TGTGCCAGCAGTTTTATCGGGGTCAGGAACACTGAAGCTTTCTTT.

The chain carries TRBV7-9 and TRBJ2-2; 9 bases agree with TRBD1. Germline CDR1 reads SEHNR; CDR2 reads FQNEAQ (reference sequence). This CDR3 comprises 16 residues. V lost 5 bases and J lost 1; bases outside the gene matches: 5. CDR3 sequence reads: CASSPNRGQNTGELFF. The CDR3 DNA follows: TGTGCCAGCAGCCCGAACAGGGGGCAGAACACCGGGGAGCTGTTTTTT.

This clone has only a few counts. This chain connects TRBV7-9 to TRBJ1-1; no clear D gene. With 1 base removed from V and 7 bases from J, the gap between germline ends came to 10 bases. This CDR3 has 13 residues. CDR1 is SEHNR and CDR2 is FQNEAQ in the germline V gene (reference sequence). CDR3 bases: TGTGCCAGCAGCTTAGTACCTTTCCGTGAAGCTTTCTTT. Translated: CASSLVPFREAFF.

To note about this clone: The sample has other DNA sequences that encode this CDR3 too. This chain links TRBV9 with TRBJ1-2; D call uncertain. V lost 0 bases and J lost 3, with 9 bases in between. The CDR3 extends over 14 amino acids. Looked up from germline, CDR1 is SGDLS and CDR2 is YYNGEE. For the CDR3, the DNA is TGTGCCAGCAGCGTAGTAGGTGGTGACTATGGCTACACCTTC. It encodes CASSVVGGDYGYTF.

The J gene is TRBJ2-1, the V gene TRBV28, with 10 bases identical to TRBD2. Germline V CDR1 and CDR2: MDHEN, SYDVKM. The junction had 12 bases not matched to a gene; V was cut back by 6 bases and J by 16 bases. The CDR3 extends over 13 amino acids. CDR3 in amino acids: CASRTSGPGTGFF. The DNA for the CDR3 is TGTGCCAGCAGGACTAGCGGGCCGGGAACGGGATTCTTC. Full variable domain (missing parts from reference TRBV28 and TRBJ2-1): DVKVTQSSRYLVKRTGEKVFLECVQDMDHENMFWYRQDPGLGLRLIYFSYDVKMKEKGDIPEGYSVSREKKERFSLILESASTNQTSMYLCASRTSGPGTGFFGPGTRLTVL.

Points on this clone: A read error likely explains this, since a far larger clone differs by one base. CDR3 residues: CAGSFGYSTEAFF. The CDR3 bases are TGTGCCGGCAGCTTCGGATATAGCACTGAAGCTTTCTTT. The V and J genes are TRBV7-9 and TRBJ1-1; D ambiguous. Germline CDR1 SEHNR, CDR2 FQNEAQ (reference sequence). The CDR3 totals 13 residues.

This clone was recorded only once. The rearrangement joins TRBV15 to TRBJ2-5; TRBD1 matches at 9 bases. The CDR3 has 15 amino acids. V lost 3 bases, J lost 3 bases, and 5 bases stayed unmatched. The germline V gene has CDR1 LNHNV and CDR2 YYDKDF (reference sequence). The DNA for the CDR3 is TGTGCCACCAGCAGCCCGGGACAGGGAGAAGAGACCCAGTACTTC. It encodes CATSSPGQGEETQYF.

This chain joins TRBV2 and TRBJ2-7; TRBD1 is a possible D gene (6 bases). Per germline, CDR1 SNHLY and CDR2 FYNNEI. CDR3 length: 12 amino acids. V was pared by 6 bases and J by 2 bases, with 8 bases between. The CDR3 here is CASSGDTYEQYF. The DNA for the CDR3 is TGTGCCAGCAGCGGGGACACCTACGAGCAGTACTTC.

The chain links TRBV28 to TRBJ2-7; D gene uncertain. Trimming pared 6 bases from V and 2 bases from J, leaving 20 bases between. Germline V gene sequence: CDR1 MDHEN, CDR2 SYDVKM. The CDR3 covers 16 residues. This CDR3 reads CASSSPREPPTYEQYF. The DNA of the CDR3 is TGTGCCAGCAGCTCACCTAGGGAACCCCCTACCTACGAGCAGTACTTC.

The V gene is TRBV5-4, the J gene TRBJ2-7; TRBD2 matches at 10 bases. The CDR3 has 16 residues. The trim removed 5 bases at V and 1 base at J, leaving 9 bases unmatched. Per germline, CDR1 SGHNT and CDR2 YYREEE (reference sequence). The CDR3, as DNA: TGTGCCAGCAGATATAGCGGGAGGTTAAGGTCCTACGAGCAGTACTTC. Protein: CASRYSGRLRSYEQYF.

The rearrangement joins TRBV28 to TRBJ2-7; no reliable D call. From germline, CDR1 is MDHEN and CDR2 SYDVKM. The ends were cut back, 6 bases at V and 5 bases at J, with 5 bases in the middle. This CDR3 comprises 10 residues. CDR3 nucleotides: TGTGCCAGCAGCGGTAACGAGCAGTACTTC. It codes for CASSGNEQYF.

The chain joins TRBV6-5 to TRBJ2-1, with D perhaps TRBD1 or TRBD2 (5 bases each). Germline V CDR1 and CDR2: MNHEY, SVGAGI. This CDR3 contains 14 residues. V was clipped by 0 bases and J by 12 bases, with 15 bases between them. The CDR3 protein is CASSYSPRQSGQFF. DNA for the CDR3: TGTGCCAGCAGTTACTCCCCCCGACAGAGCGGGCAGTTCTTC.

The V gene is TRBV7-2, the J gene TRBJ1-1, with D perhaps TRBD1 (5 bases). The length of the CDR3 is 14 residues. Germline CDR1 is SGHTA and CDR2 is FQGNSA. V was trimmed by 6 bases and J by 3 bases, leaving 14 bases between them. In DNA form, the CDR3 reads TGTGCCAGCAGTCTCAGGGCCGGGGACACTGAAGCTTTCTTT. Its protein is CASSLRAGDTEAFF.